The 23 T cell receptor beta chains in this list originate from one sample, sequenced in a study of blood T cell repertoires in COVID-19. Sequenced by immunoSEQ multiplex PCR; TCRdb stores in-frame clones only, minus some. The sample holds 30,000 to 45,000 clones, about 81% seen once. Sequenced sample: peripheral blood. The source is a human donor in a cohort sampled during active or convalescent COVID-19. The donor label of this sample is uncertain.

V is TRBV6-5 and J is TRBJ1-5, with TRBD1 as a possible D gene (6 bases). V shed 6 bases and J shed 6 bases, with 18 bases lying between them. CDR1 and CDR2 (germline): MNHEY, SVGAGI. The CDR3 totals 15 residues. The CDR3 region has the DNA TGTGCCAGCAGCCCCACAGGGAGGGCGGGTCAGCCCCAGCATTTT. Protein: CASSPTGRAGQPQHF.

This sequence joins TRBV27 and TRBJ2-5; D might be TRBD2 (5 bases). With 4 bases removed from V and 1 base from J, the gap between germline ends came to 10 bases. The CDR3 sequence is 14 residues long. Germline V CDR1 and CDR2: MNHEY, SMNVEV (reference sequence). Here the CDR3 reads CASSSRTFQETQYF. Written as DNA, the CDR3 is TGTGCCAGCAGTTCTCGGACTTTCCAAGAGACCCAGTACTTC.

The chain has TRBV2 and TRBJ2-5; TRBD2 matches at 7 bases. Germline CDR1 reads SNHLY; CDR2 reads FYNNEI. V dropped 2 bases and J dropped 8; count of bases not matched to a gene: 14. The CDR3 covers 16 residues. Written as DNA, the CDR3 is TGTGCCAGCAGTGAACAGTGGGACTACCCACTCCCCACCCAGTACTTC. Translation: CASSEQWDYPLPTQYF.

The V gene is TRBV24-1, the J gene TRBJ2-2, with 7 positions matching TRBD2. V gave up 7 bases and J gave up 6 bases; unmatched junction bases: 13. The CDR3 runs 16 residues. Germline-derived CDR1 and CDR2 are KGHDR and SFDVKD. CDR3: CATRNARGVGSGELFF. CDR3 sequence (DNA): TGTGCCACCAGGAATGCTCGGGGGGTCGGGTCCGGGGAGCTGTTTTTT.

The chain uses TRBV7-6 and TRBJ2-3; D is perhaps TRBD2 (6 bases). The CDR3 consists of 15 residues. CDR1 and CDR2 (germline): SGHVS, FNYEAQ. With 5 bases removed from V and 5 bases from J, the gap between germline ends came to 17 bases. CDR3 sequence reads: CASSPGVRDQDTQYF. For the CDR3, the DNA is TGTGCCAGCAGCCCGGGTGTGCGGGATCAAGATACGCAGTATTTT.

The chain couples TRBV19 to TRBJ1-5; 9 nucleotides line up with TRBD1. J was trimmed by 7 bases and V by 7 bases; bases with no gene match: 8. The CDR3 loop spans 14 amino acids. The V gene's germline CDR1 is LNHDA and CDR2 SQIVND (reference sequence). DNA for the CDR3: TGTGCCAGTACCAAACAGGGGGCGGGCCAGCCCCAGCATTTT. It yields the protein CASTKQGAGQPQHF.

As concerns this clone: The sample holds other DNA sequences that translate to the same CDR3. This rearrangement joins TRBV4-3 to TRBJ2-7; D may be TRBD1 (5 bases). Germline V lookup: CDR1 LGHNA, CDR2 YSLEER. The CDR3 is made up of 15 amino acids. Trimming took 0 bases from V and 0 from J, leaving 9 bases between them. CDR3 protein: CASSQDRGNSYEQYF. The DNA for the CDR3 is TGCGCCAGCAGCCAAGATAGGGGTAACTCCTACGAGCAGTACTTC.

The V call is TRBV10-1, the J call TRBJ2-7; 8 bases are shared with TRBD1. Germline V gene lookup returns CDR1 WNHNN and CDR2 SYGVQD (reference sequence). The CDR3 sequence is 16 residues long. The J segment lost 2 bases and the V segment lost 7 bases, leaving 13 bases of the junction unmatched. CDR3 residues: CASTSKGGQGPYEQYF. DNA for the CDR3: TGCGCCAGCACTTCGAAGGGAGGACAGGGCCCCTACGAGCAGTACTTC.

This clone occurred a few times. The chain links TRBV15 to TRBJ1-2, with a tentative D call TRBD1 (5 bases). Germline V gives CDR1 LNHNV, CDR2 YYDKDF (reference sequence). The CDR3 has 17 residues. The V end was cut by 1 base, the J end by 7 bases, with 22 bases between. The CDR3 reads CATSRGPPVARVFGYTF. The CDR3 DNA sequence: TGTGCCACCAGCAGAGGCCCTCCCGTTGCCAGGGTTTTTGGCTACACCTTC.

This clone was counted a single time. The gene calls are TRBV4-2 and TRBJ1-1, with a weak D call TRBD1 (6 bases). The CDR3 totals 15 residues. V was pared by 3 bases and J by 0 bases, with 11 bases between. Germline V gene lookup returns CDR1 LGHNA and CDR2 YNFKEQ. The CDR3 DNA reads as TGTGCCAGCAGCCAGTTACAGGGCTTGAACACTGAAGCTTTCTTT. This encodes CASSQLQGLNTEAFF.

This chain links TRBV10-3 with TRBJ2-4, with D possibly matching TRBD2 (5 bases). V dropped 4 bases and J dropped 4 bases, with 14 bases sitting between them. From germline, CDR1 is ENHRY and CDR2 SYGVKD. The length of the CDR3 is 15 residues. CDR3 amino acids: CAISVLGGGKNIQYF. The CDR3 DNA follows: TGTGCCATCAGTGTTCTCGGAGGTGGGAAAAACATTCAGTACTTC.

The chain employs TRBV11-1 and TRBJ1-1, with unresolved D. CDR1 is SGHAT, CDR2 FQDESV, per germline (reference sequence). There are 13 residues in the CDR3. The V and J ends lost 5 bases and 5 bases respectively, with 12 bases between them. The CDR3 here is CASSHPSGTEAFF. CDR3 DNA: TGTGCCAGCAGCCACCCTTCGGGGACTGAAGCTTTCTTT.

The genes are TRBV2 and TRBJ2-7; maybe TRBD2 (6 bases). The CDR3 covers 14 residues. The germline V and J ends were trimmed by 3 bases and 2 bases, with 11 bases remaining between them. Germline V lookup: CDR1 SNHLY, CDR2 FYNNEI. CDR3 sequence (DNA): TGTGCCAGCAGTGATGTGGGGGGTACCTACGAGCAGTACTTC. Translated: CASSDVGGTYEQYF.

The chain joins TRBV4-1 to TRBJ2-5; D is perhaps TRBD2 (6 bases). V gave up 6 bases and J gave up 4 bases, with 18 bases separating them. This CDR3 region has 15 residues. Germline CDR1 reads MGHRA; CDR2 reads YSYEKL. Here the CDR3 DNA reads TGCGCCAGCAGTCGCGAAGGACAAGCGGGAGAGACCCAGTACTTC. Residues: CASSREGQAGETQYF.

The V gene is TRBV4-2, the J gene TRBJ2-3, with 12 bases matching TRBD2. The trim removed 1 base at V and 5 bases at J, leaving 7 bases unmatched. The CDR3 length is 17 residues. Germline V lookup: CDR1 LGHNA, CDR2 YNFKEQ. The CDR3 loop reads CASSQGLAGGPKDTQYF. The CDR3 DNA sequence: TGTGCCAGCAGCCAAGGTCTAGCGGGAGGGCCGAAAGATACGCAGTATTTT.

The table lists this clone with a count of one. The rearrangement joins TRBV4-3 to TRBJ1-6; D may be TRBD1 (6 bases). The V and J ends lost 0 bases and 7 bases respectively, with 7 bases between them. This CDR3 comprises 14 residues. CDR1 is LGHNA and CDR2 is YSLEER in the germline V gene. CDR3 nucleotide sequence: TGCGCCAGCAGCCAAGATCAGGGGAATTCACCCCTCCACTTT. Its protein is CASSQDQGNSPLHF.

This clone was observed a handful of times. V usage is TRBV7-3 and J usage is TRBJ1-1; unclear D gene. Germline values: CDR1 SGHTA, CDR2 FQGTGA. The CDR3 is made up of 14 amino acids. V gave up 1 base and J gave up 5 bases, with 11 bases separating them. CDR3 sequence: CASSLIGRVTEAFF. CDR3 DNA: TGTGCCAGCAGCTTAATTGGTCGGGTTACTGAAGCTTTCTTT.

The chain links TRBV12-5 to TRBJ2-7; tentative D call: TRBD1 (5 bases). V gave up 5 bases and J gave up 7 bases, with 9 bases separating them. CDR1 and CDR2 from the germline V gene are LGHNT and FRNRAP. The CDR3 sequence is 11 residues long. This CDR3 is CASGIRGEQYF. CDR3 nucleotide sequence: TGTGCTAGTGGTATAAGGGGTGAGCAGTACTTC. The full variable domain, in which reference TRBV12-5 and TRBJ2-7 provide the parts outside the CDR3, is DARVTQTPRHKVTEMGQEVTMRCQPILGHNTVFWYRQTMMQGLELLAYFRNRAPLDDSGMPKDRFSAEMPDATLATLKIQPSEPRDSAVYFCASGIRGEQYFGPGTRLTVT.

This clone showed up just a few times. J is TRBJ1-6 and V is TRBV7-2, with TRBD1 matching 8 bases. The junction had 1 base not matched to a gene; V was cut back by 4 bases and J by 8 bases. The CDR3 contains 13 residues. Germline-derived CDR1 and CDR2 are SGHTA and FQGNSA. The chain's CDR3 is CASSSTGDSPLHF. In DNA, the CDR3 is TGTGCCAGCAGCTCGACAGGGGATTCACCCCTCCACTTT.

There are a few counts of this clone. The rearrangement links TRBV5-1 to TRBJ2-5; 12 bases align to TRBD2. The germline gives CDR1 SGHRS, CDR2 YFSETQ. The length of the CDR3 is 15 residues. J lost 4 bases, V lost 4 bases, and 5 bases had no gene match. CDR3 protein: CASSPSGRAPETQYF. As DNA, the CDR3 is TGCGCCAGCAGCCCTAGCGGGAGGGCCCCAGAGACCCAGTACTTC.

The chain uses TRBV3-1 (or the pseudogene TRBV3-2) and TRBJ2-1, with TRBD2 identical over 7 bases. Germline V gives CDR1 LGHDT, CDR2 YNNKEL (reference sequence). V was clipped by 5 bases and J by 16 bases; unmatched bases: 8. The CDR3 spans 11 residues. The CDR3 region is CASSRRLALFF. The CDR3 nucleotides read TGTGCCAGCAGCAGGCGACTAGCACTCTTCTTC.

This clone has a handful of counts. The V call is TRBV23-1, the J call TRBJ2-2; 7 nucleotides align to TRBD1. TRBV23-1 is placed among ORFs of uncertain function. J gave up 1 base and V 4 bases, and 3 bases lay outside the gene matches. This CDR3 comprises 15 residues. In DNA, the CDR3 is TGCGCCAGCAGTCCGGGGACAGAGAACACCGGGGAGCTGTTTTTT. This encodes CASSPGTENTGELFF.

This chain joins TRBV24-1 and TRBJ2-3, with D possibly TRBD1 on 5 matching bases. Looked up from germline, CDR1 is KGHDR and CDR2 is SFDVKD. The CDR3 contains 13 residues. Deletions cut 8 bases from V and 13 bases from J, with 21 bases between. The chain's CDR3 is CATTRLAGSREYF. Here the CDR3 DNA reads TGTGCCACCACCAGACTCGCCGGGTCCAGGGAGTATTTT.